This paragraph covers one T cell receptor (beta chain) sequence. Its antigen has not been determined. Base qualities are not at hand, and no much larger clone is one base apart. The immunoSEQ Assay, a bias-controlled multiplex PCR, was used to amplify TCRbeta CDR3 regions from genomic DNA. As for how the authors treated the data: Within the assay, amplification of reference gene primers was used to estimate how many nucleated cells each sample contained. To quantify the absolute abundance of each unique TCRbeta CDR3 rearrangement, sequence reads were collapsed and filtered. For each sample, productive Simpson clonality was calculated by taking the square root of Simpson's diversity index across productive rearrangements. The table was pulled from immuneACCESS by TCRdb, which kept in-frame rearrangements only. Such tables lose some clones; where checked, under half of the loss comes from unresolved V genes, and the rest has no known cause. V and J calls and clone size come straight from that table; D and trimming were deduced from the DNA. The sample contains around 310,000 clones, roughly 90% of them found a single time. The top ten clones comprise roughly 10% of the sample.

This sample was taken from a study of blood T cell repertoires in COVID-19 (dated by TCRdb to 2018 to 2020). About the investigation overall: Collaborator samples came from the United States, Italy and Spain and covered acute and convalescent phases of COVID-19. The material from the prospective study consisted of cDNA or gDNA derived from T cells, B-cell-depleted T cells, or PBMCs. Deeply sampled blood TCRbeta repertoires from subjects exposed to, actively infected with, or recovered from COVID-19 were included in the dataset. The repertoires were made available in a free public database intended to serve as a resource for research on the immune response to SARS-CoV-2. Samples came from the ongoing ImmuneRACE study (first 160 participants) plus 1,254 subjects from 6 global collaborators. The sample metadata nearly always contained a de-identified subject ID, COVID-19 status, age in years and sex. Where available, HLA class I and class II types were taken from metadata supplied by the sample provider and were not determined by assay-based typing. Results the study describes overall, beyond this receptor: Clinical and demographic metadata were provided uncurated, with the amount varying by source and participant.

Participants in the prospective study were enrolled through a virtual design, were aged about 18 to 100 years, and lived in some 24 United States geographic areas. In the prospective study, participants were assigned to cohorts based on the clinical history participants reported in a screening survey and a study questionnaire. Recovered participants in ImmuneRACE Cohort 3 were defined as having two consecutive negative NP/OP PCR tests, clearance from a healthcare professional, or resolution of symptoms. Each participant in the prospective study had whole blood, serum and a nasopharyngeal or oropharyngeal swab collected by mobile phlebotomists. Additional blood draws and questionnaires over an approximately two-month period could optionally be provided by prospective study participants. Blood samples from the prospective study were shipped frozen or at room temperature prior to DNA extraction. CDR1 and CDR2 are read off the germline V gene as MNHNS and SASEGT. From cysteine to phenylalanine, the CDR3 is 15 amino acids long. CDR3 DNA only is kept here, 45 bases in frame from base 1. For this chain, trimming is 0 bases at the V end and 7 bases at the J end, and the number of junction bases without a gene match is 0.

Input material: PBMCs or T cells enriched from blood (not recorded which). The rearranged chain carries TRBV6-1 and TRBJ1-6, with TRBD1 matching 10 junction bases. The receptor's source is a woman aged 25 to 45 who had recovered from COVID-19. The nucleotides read TGTGCCAGCAGTGAAGCGACAGGGGGCAATTCACCCCTCCACTTT. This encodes CASSEATGGNSPLHF.